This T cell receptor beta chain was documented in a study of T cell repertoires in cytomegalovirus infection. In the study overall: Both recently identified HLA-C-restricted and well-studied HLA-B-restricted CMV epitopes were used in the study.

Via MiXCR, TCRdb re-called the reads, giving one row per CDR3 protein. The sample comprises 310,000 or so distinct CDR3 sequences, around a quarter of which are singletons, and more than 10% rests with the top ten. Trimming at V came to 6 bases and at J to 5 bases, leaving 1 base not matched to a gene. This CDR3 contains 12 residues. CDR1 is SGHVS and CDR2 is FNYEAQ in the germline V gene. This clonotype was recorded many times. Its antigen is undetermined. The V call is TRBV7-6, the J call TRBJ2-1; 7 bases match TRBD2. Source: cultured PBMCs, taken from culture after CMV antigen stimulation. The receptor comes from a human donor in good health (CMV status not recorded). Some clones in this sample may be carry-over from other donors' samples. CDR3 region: CASRGGDNEQFF. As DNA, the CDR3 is TGTGCCAGCAGGGGGGGGGACAATGAGCAGTTCTTC.